Described below is a single TCR beta chain sequence and its context. Other nucleotide sequences in the sample specify the same CDR3. The data belong to a study of blood T cell repertoires in COVID-19. Study context: Collection of acute and convalescent COVID-19 samples took place in the United States, Italy and Spain.

Produced via immunoSEQ multiplex PCR; TCRdb's table is partial and in-frame only. The profile covers under 150,000 clones, with around four fifths appearing a single time and 2% to 2.5% taken by the ten largest. Per germline, CDR1 LGHNA and CDR2 YNFKEQ. Trimming stripped 0 bases from V and 3 bases from J, with 9 bases between. This CDR3 contains 15 residues. The clonotype comes from a man aged 25-40 years with acute or convalescent COVID-19. The sequencing input was peripheral blood. This chain uses TRBV4-2 with TRBJ1-5; the D gene is possibly TRBD1 (5 bases). The DNA of the CDR3 is TGTGCCAGCAGCCAAGATCCAGGGAACAATCAGCCCCAGCATTTT. This encodes CASSQDPGNNQPQHF.